A single sample is the source of the 15 T cell receptor beta chains below, sequenced in a study of regulatory T cells in long-lasting Graves disease. Arm-PCR of CDR3 regions and iRepertoire HTBI primers were used to build TCR beta libraries. TCRdb re-analysed the multiplex PCR reads in MiXCR, keeping a single row per CDR3 protein. The profile covers 200,000 to 300,000 distinct CDR3 sequences, with 20% to 25% appearing a single time and 14% taken by the ten largest. Time point meaning: newly diagnosed GD, antithyroid drugs for less than 3 months. From PBMCs, RNA was extracted and then used to make the TCR library. The material sequenced was peripheral blood mononuclear cells (PBMCs), taken at new diagnosis, from a patient treated with antithyroid drugs. The source of these receptors is a female donor with Graves disease.

The chain is built from TRBV2 and TRBJ2-5, with 11 bases fitting TRBD1. Germline assignment: CDR1 SNHLY and CDR2 FYNNEI. There are 15 residues in the CDR3. The junction had 8 bases not matched to a gene; V was cut back by 6 bases and J by 5 bases. The CDR3 nucleotides read TGTGCCAGCAGATGGACAGGGGGCTCCGGGGAGACCCAGTACTTC. Translating gives CASRWTGGSGETQYF.

The chain recombines TRBV11-2 with TRBJ2-5; TRBD1 is a possible D gene (5 bases). V lost 1 base and J lost 9, with 15 bases in between. This CDR3 is 14 amino acids long. Germline CDR1 is SGHAT and CDR2 is FQNNGV. CDR3 bases: TGTGCCAGCAGCTTAGCTACAGGCGGAAGGGCCCAGTACTTC. The encoded protein is CASSLATGGRAQYF.

As regards this clonotype: This may arise from a read error, as a much more abundant clone is one base away. The gene calls are TRBV11-3 and TRBJ1-1; D may be TRBD1 (5 bases). The CDR3 covers 15 residues. The germline gives CDR1 SGHNT, CDR2 YENEEA. This chain's CDR3 is CASSLAGALDTETFF. DNA of the CDR3: TGTGCCAGCAGCTTAGCTGGGGCCTTAGACACTGAAACTTTCTTT.

This chain connects TRBV3-1 to TRBJ1-2; no clear D. The germline V gene has CDR1 LGHDT and CDR2 YNNKEL (reference sequence). V shed 4 bases and J shed 5 bases, with 14 bases lying between them. The CDR3 spans 14 residues. The CDR3 nucleotides are TGTGCCAGCAGCCCCGGAGGTTTTAAATATGGCTACACCTTC. This gives the protein CASSPGGFKYGYTF. Variable domain in full (rest from reference TRBV3-1 and TRBJ1-2): DTAVSQTPKYLVTQMGNDKSIKCEQNLGHDTMYWYKQDSKKFLKIMFSYNNKELIINETVPNRFSPKSPDKAHLNLHINSLELGDSAVYFCASSPGGFKYGYTFGSGTRLTVV.

With regard to this clonotype: This likely came from a read error, as a far larger clone is one base away. The conserved closing phenylalanine or tryptophan is absent in this CDR3, likely reflecting a read error. V and J are TRBV27 and TRBJ2-1; 7 bases agree with TRBD1. The V gene end was trimmed by 5 bases and the J gene end by 7 bases; junction bases not matched to a gene: 17. Germline CDR1 reads MNHEY; CDR2 reads SMNVEV (reference sequence). This CDR3 spans 17 amino acids. This chain's CDR3 is CASSLKSAGTARNEQFS. CDR3 in DNA: TGTGCCAGCAGTCTCAAGTCTGCCGGGACAGCCCGAAATGAGCAGTTCTCC.

This clonotype has ten or more counts. The V and J genes are TRBV3-1 and TRBJ1-5; TRBD1 aligns across 7 bases. The germline V gene has CDR1 LGHDT and CDR2 YNNKEL (reference sequence). The CDR3 is 14 residues long. Germline trimming cut 5 bases from V and 4 bases from J; bases unmatched to any gene: 5. The CDR3 loop reads CASSTGQSNQPQHF. The CDR3 DNA reads TGTGCCAGCAGCACGGGACAGAGTAATCAGCCCCAGCATTTT.

This clonotype was counted between two and nine times. This chain uses TRBV5-6 with TRBJ1-4, with D possibly matching TRBD1 (6 bases). CDR1 and CDR2 (germline): SGHDT, YYEEEE. V was cut by 2 bases and J by 8 bases, with 19 bases left in between. CDR3 size: 16 residues. CDR3 nucleotides: TGTGCCAGCAGCTTATTTACAGGGACGGGGGGAGAAAAACTGTTTTTT. Translating it yields CASSLFTGTGGEKLFF.

Many counts were recorded for this clonotype. V usage is TRBV7-2 and J usage is TRBJ2-5; D is possibly TRBD1 (6 bases). In germline, CDR1 is SGHTA, CDR2 FQGNSA. Trimming stripped 3 bases from V and 5 bases from J, with 16 bases between. CDR3 size: 15 residues. CDR3 nucleotide sequence: TGTGCCAGCAGCTTGGACAGCCGTGACGGGGAGACCCAGTACTTC. It translates to CASSLDSRDGETQYF. The complete variable domain, with remaining parts taken from reference TRBV7-2 and TRBJ2-5, reads GAGVSQSPSNKVTEKGKDVELRCDPISGHTALYWYRQSLGQGLEFLIYFQGNSAPDKSGLPSDRFSAERTGGSVSTLTIQRTQQEDSAVYLCASSLDSRDGETQYFGPGTRLLVL.

As concerns this clonotype: A much larger clonotype is one base distant, so this may be a read error. The chain links TRBV12-3 or TRBV12-4 to TRBJ2-1, with D possibly being TRBD1 (6 bases). This CDR3 has 18 amino acids. Trimming cost V 6 bases and J 13 bases, with 34 bases left between them. The CDR3 sequence is CASSQDLRLAGVEGTQFF. In DNA form, the CDR3 reads TGTGCCAGCAGCCAAGATTTAAGGTTGGCAGGGGTCGAAGGGACCCAGTTCTTC.

At least ten counts were recorded for this clonotype. The rearrangement uses TRBV27 and TRBJ1-2; D might be TRBD1 (6 bases). The CDR3 consists of 14 residues. CDR1 MNHEY and CDR2 SMNVEV come from the germline V gene (reference sequence). The V gene lost 2 bases and the J gene lost 0 bases, with 7 bases spanning the gap. DNA for the CDR3: TGTGCCAGCAGTTTAAAGGGGGCTAACTATGGCTACACCTTC. Translated: CASSLKGANYGYTF.

CDR3 region: CASSFRGGGAYSGANVLTF. CDR3 DNA sequence: TGTGCCAGCAGTTTTAGGGGGGGGGGGGCTTACTCTGGGGCCAACGTCCTGACTTTC. The chain links TRBV28 to TRBJ2-6; TRBD2 is a possible D gene (7 bases). The CDR3 totals 19 residues. Germline V lookup: CDR1 MDHEN, CDR2 SYDVKM. Trimming left V 3 bases short and J 0 bases short, with 18 bases between.

This clonotype was detected many times. V and J are TRBV29-1 and TRBJ2-7; 10 bases agree with TRBD2. Germline CDR1 and CDR2: SQVTM and ANQGSEA. The CDR3 has 15 amino acids. V was pared by 1 base and J by 4 bases, with 7 bases of the junction left unmatched. The CDR3 sequence is CSVEGQLAGYYEQYF. The CDR3 DNA sequence: TGCAGCGTTGAAGGACAACTAGCGGGGTATTACGAGCAGTACTTC.

This clonotype was seen repeatedly, ten times or more. The chain joins TRBV18 to TRBJ2-2; D is uncertain. The CDR3 is made up of 14 amino acids. Trimming took 0 bases from V and 1 from J, leaving 3 bases between them. The germline V gene has CDR1 KGHSH and CDR2 LQKENI. This chain's CDR3 is CASSPPRNTGELFF. The CDR3 nucleotides read TGTGCCAGCTCACCACCCAGGAACACCGGGGAGCTGTTTTTT.

This clonotype occurred many times. The CDR3 DNA reads as TGTGCCACCAGCAGAGTTGCTAGCGGGAGTGGAGAGACCCAGTACTTC. Protein sequence: CATSRVASGSGETQYF. The rearrangement links TRBV15 to TRBJ2-5, with 10 bases fitting TRBD2. V lost 1 base to trimming and J lost 4 bases; unmatched junction nucleotides: 6. This CDR3 spans 16 amino acids. Germline lookup yields CDR1 LNHNV and CDR2 YYDKDF (reference sequence).

This clonotype came up many times. The chain combines TRBV6-1 with TRBJ1-2; 7 positions agree with TRBD1. V shed 6 bases, J shed 7 bases, and the junction held 2 bases outside the gene matches. CDR3 length equals 11 residues. The V gene's germline CDR1 is MNHNS and CDR2 SASEGT. Here the CDR3 DNA reads TGTGCCAGCAGACGACAGGGTGGCTACACCTTC. Residues: CASRRQGGYTF.